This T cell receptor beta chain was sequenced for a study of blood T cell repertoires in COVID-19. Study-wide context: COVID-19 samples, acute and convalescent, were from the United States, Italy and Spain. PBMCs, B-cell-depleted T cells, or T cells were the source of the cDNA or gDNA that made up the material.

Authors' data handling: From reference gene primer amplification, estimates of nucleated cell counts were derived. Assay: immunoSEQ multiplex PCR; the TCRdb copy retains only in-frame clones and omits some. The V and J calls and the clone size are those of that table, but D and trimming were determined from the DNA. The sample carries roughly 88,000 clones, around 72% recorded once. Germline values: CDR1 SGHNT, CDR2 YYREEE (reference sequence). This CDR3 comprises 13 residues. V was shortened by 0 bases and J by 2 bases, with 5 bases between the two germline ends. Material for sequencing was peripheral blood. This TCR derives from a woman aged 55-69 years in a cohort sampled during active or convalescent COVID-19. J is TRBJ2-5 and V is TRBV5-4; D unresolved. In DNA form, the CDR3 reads TGTGCCAGCAGCTTGGTCAGTCAAGAGACCCAGTACTTC. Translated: CASSLVSQETQYF.